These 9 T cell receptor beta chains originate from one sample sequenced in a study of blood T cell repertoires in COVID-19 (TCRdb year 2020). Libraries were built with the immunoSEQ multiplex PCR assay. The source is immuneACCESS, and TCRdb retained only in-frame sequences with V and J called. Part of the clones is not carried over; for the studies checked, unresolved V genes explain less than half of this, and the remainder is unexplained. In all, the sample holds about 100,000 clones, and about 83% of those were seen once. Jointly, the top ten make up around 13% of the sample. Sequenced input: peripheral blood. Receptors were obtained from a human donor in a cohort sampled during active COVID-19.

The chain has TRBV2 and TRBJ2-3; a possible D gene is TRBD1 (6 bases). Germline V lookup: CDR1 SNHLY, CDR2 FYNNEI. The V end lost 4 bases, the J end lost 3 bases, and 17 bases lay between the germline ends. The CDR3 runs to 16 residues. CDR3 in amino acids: CASSVIRQARTDTQYF. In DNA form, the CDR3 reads TGTGCCAGCAGTGTGATTCGACAGGCTCGAACAGATACGCAGTATTTT.

The CDR3: CASSPDRGGTEAFF. Here the CDR3 DNA reads TGTGCCAGCAGCCCGGACAGGGGGGGAACTGAAGCTTTCTTT. The chain recombines TRBV7-6 with TRBJ1-1; 10 nucleotides line up with TRBD1. The CDR3 has 14 residues. Germline CDR1 is SGHVS and CDR2 is FNYEAQ. J gave up 5 bases and V 5 bases, and 5 bases lay outside the gene matches. Drawing the rest from reference TRBV7-6 and TRBJ1-1, the complete variable domain is GAGVSQSPRYKVTKRGQDVALRCDPISGHVSLYWYRQALGQGPEFLTYFNYEAQQDKSGLPNDRFSAERPEGSISTLTIQRTEQRDSAMYRCASSPDRGGTEAFFGQGTRLTVV.

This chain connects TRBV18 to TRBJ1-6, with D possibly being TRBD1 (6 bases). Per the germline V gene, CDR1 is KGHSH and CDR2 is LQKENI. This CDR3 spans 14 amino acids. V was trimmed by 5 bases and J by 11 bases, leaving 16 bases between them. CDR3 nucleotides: TGTGCCAGCTCATCCGGGACAAACTTGACACCCCTCCACTTT. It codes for CASSSGTNLTPLHF.

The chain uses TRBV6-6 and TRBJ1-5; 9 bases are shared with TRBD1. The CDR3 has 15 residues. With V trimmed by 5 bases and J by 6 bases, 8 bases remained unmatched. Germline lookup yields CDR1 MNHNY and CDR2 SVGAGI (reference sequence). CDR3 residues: CASSNPGQGGQPQHF. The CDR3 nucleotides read TGTGCCAGCAGTAACCCGGGACAGGGAGGTCAGCCCCAGCATTTT.

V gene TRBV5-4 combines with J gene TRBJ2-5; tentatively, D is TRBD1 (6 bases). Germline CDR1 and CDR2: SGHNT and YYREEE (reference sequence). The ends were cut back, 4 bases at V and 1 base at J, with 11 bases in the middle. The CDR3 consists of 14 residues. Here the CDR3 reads CASSIGQIQETQYF. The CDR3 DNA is TGTGCCAGCAGCATAGGACAGATCCAAGAGACCCAGTACTTC.

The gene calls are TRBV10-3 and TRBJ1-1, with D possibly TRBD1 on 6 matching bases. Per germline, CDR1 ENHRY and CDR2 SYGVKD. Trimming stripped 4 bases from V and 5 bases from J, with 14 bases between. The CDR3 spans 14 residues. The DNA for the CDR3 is TGTGCCATCAGTGTCATCGGGGGGCAAACTGAAGCTTTCTTT. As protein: CAISVIGGQTEAFF.

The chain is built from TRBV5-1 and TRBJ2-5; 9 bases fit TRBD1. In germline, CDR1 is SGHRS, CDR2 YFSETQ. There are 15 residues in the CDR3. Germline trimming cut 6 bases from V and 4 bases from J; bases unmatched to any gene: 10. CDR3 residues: CASNRGLQVLETQYF. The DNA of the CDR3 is TGCGCCAGCAACAGGGGGCTTCAGGTTCTAGAGACCCAGTACTTC.

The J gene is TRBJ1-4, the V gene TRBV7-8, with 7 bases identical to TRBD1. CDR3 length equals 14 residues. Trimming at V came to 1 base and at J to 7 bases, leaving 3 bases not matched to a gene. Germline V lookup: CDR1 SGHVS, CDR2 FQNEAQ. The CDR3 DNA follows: TGTGCCAGCAGCTTAGAACCAGGGGGTGAAAAACTGTTTTTT. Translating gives CASSLEPGGEKLFF.

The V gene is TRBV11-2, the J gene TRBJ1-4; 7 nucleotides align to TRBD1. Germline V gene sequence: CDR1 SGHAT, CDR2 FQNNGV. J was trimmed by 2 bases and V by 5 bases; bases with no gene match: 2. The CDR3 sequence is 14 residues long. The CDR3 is CASSHRGTNEKLFF. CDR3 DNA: TGTGCCAGCAGCCACAGGGGTACTAATGAAAAACTGTTTTTT.